This T cell receptor beta chain was captured in a study of neurological immune-mediated disorders. The cDNA was produced through 5'RACE with 10-nucleotide random UMIs. Via MiXCR, TCRdb re-called the 5' RACE reads, giving one row per CDR3 protein. The sample has 65,000 to 70,000 distinct CDR3 sequences; 3.9% are singletons. Germline V lookup: CDR1 SGHRS, CDR2 YFSETQ. This CDR3 has 16 residues. The trim removed 0 bases at V and 4 bases at J, leaving 6 bases unmatched. Source material was 2 million unsorted PBMCs, stored at -80 °C in RNAlater. This clonotype counts as medium-sized. What it binds is not known. Findings of the study overall: There were no CDR3 amino acid sequences shared by expanded clones across subjects, a result suggesting private repertoires in all groups. Neither clinical nor MRI features were associated with the multiple sclerosis repertoire cluster.

The clonotype was recovered from a young man with multiple sclerosis. The gene calls are TRBV5-1 and TRBJ1-1, with TRBD1 matching over 10 bases. Sequenced material: PBMCs. Here the CDR3 reads CASSLVDRGRGTEAFF. Here the CDR3 DNA reads TGCGCCAGCAGCTTGGTTGACAGGGGGCGCGGCACTGAAGCTTTCTTT. Supplemented by reference TRBV5-1 and TRBJ1-1, the full variable domain reads KAGVTQTPRYLIKTRGQQVTLSCSPISGHRSVSWYQQTPGQGLQFLFEYFSETQRNKGNFPGRFSGRQFSNSRSEMNVSTLELGDSALYLCASSLVDRGRGTEAFFGQGTRLTVV.